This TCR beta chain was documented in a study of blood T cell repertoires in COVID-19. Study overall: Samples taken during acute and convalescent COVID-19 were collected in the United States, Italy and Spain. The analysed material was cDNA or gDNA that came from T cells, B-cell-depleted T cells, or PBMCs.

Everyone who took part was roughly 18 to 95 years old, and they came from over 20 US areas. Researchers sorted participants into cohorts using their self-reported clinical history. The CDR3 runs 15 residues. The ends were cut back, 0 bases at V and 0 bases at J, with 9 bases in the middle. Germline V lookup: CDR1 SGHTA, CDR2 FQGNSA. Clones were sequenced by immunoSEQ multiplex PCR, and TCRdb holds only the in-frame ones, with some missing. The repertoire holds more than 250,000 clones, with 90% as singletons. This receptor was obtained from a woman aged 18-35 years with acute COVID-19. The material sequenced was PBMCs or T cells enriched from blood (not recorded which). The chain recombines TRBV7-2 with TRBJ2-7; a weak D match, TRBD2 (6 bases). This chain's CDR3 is CASSLAGTGSYEQYF. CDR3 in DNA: TGTGCCAGCAGCTTAGCCGGGACTGGCTCCTACGAGCAGTACTTC.